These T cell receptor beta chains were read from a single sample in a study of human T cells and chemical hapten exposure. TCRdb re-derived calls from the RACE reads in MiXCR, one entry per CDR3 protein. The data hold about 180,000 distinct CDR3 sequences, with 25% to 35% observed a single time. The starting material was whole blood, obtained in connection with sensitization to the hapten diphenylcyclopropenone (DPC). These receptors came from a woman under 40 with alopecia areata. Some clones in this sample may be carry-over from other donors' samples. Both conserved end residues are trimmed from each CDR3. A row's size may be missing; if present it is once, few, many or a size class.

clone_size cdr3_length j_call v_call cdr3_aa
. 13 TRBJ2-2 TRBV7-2 ASSFRDSATGELF
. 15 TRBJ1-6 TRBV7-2 ASSTQQGFTYNSPLH
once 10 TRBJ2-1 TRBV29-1 SVLGVFNEQF
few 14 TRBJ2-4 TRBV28 ASSSFITGGKNIQY
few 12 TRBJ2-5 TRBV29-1 SVGTSGGQETQY
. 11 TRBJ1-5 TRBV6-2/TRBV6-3 ASSYNVNRPQH
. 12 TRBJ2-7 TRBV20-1 SARDNLRIYEQY
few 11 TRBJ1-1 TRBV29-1 SVVRVMNTEAF
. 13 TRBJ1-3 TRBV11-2 ASSPRPGGGNTIY
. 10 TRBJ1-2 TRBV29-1 SVGGSLDGYT
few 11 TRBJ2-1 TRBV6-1 ATNPGQGYEQF
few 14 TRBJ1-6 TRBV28 ASSLGAGWGNSPLH
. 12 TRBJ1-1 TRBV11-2 ASSPQGAFTEAF
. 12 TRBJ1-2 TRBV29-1 SVEVVTPIYGYT
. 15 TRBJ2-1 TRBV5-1 ASRGALGGPSYNEQF
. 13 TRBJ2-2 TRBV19 ASSMGGTGTGELF
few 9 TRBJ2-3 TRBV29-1 SVALTDTQY
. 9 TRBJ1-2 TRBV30 AWRDHYGYT
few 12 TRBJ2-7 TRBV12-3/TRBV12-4 ASAPTSGSYEQY
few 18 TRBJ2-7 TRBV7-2 ASSPHGGAASGGRVYEQY
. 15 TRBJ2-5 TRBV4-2 ASSPGDSATYQETQY
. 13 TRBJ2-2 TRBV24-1 ATSDAGIDTGELF
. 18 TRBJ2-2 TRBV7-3 ASSLTSNYAGTGVTGELF
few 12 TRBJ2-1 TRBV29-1 SVVSGGIGNEQF
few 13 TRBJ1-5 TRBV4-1 ASSRDGSTNQPQH
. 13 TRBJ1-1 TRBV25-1 ASSEMGGRTTEAF
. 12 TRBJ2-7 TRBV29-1 SVEGTGLDHEQY
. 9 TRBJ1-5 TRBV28 ASSLIEPQH
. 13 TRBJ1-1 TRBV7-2 ASSLARWGSTEAF
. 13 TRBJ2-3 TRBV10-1 ASSDLAGATDTQY
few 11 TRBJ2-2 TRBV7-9 ASVGANTGELF
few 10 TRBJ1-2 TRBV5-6 ASSWDNYGYT
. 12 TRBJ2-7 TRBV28 ASSPGGARWEQY
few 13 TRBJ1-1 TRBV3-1 ASSQVAGVNTEAF
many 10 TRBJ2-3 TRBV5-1 ASSLTSDTQY
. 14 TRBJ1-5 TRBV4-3 ASSQHAGVTGQPQH
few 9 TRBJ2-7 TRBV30 AAAGQREQY
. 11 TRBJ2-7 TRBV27 ASSFQITYEQY
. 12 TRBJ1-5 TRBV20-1 SASIQRINQPQH
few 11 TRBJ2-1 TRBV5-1 ASSLSRLAEQF
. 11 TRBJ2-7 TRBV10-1 ASSAQAFGEQY
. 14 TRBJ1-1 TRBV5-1 ASSFIGGVRNTEAF
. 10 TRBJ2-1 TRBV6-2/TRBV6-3 ASITPYNEQF
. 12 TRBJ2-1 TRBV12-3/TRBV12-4 ASSEGLAGAEQF
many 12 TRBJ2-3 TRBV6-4 ASSEQGAQDTQY
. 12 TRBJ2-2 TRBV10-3 AGGDRGDAGELF
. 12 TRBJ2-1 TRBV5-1 ASSFRSAVNEQF
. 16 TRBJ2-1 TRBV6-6 ASSYSGASGRSRHEQF
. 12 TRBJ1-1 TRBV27 ASSFRGTGTQAF
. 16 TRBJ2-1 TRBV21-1 ASSKEVLAGSSYNEQF